This is a list of T cell receptor beta chains from one sample in a study of human T cells and chemical hapten exposure. TCRdb reprocessed the RACE reads with MiXCR, giving one entry per CDR3 protein. The table shows 95,000 to 150,000 distinct CDR3 sequences, with about an eighth occurring only once. This sample comprised whole blood, obtained in connection with sensitization to the hapten diphenylcyclopropenone (DPC). These receptor sequences come from a man between 18 and 35 years old with alopecia areata. Some clones in this sample may be carry-over from other donors' samples. Both conserved end residues are part of each CDR3. Each record gives: clone size, D gene, J gene, V gene, CDR3 DNA, CDR3 protein. The D gene is left open where the match is weak. Part of the rows lack a size; the others show once, few, many or a class for expanded clones.

clone_size: NA; d_call: NA; j_call: TRBJ2-1; v_call: TRBV29-1; cdr3_nt: TGCAGCGCGCAGAGCTACAATGAGCAGTTCTTC; cdr3_aa: CSAQSYNEQFF
clone_size: NA; d_call: NA; j_call: TRBJ1-5; v_call: TRBV20-1; cdr3_nt: TGCAGTGCTAGTGGGATGGCAGGTCGTGGCAATCAGCCCCAGCATTTT; cdr3_aa: CSASGMAGRGNQPQHF
clone_size: few; d_call: NA; j_call: TRBJ2-5; v_call: TRBV12-3/TRBV12-4; cdr3_nt: TGTGCCAGCAGTCCAAACCATGGTTTCCAAGAGACCCAGTACTTC; cdr3_aa: CASSPNHGFQETQYF
clone_size: few; d_call: NA; j_call: TRBJ2-7; v_call: TRBV20-1; cdr3_nt: TGCAGTGCTAGAGAGTACCGGGCTCCCTACGAGCAGTACTTC; cdr3_aa: CSAREYRAPYEQYF
clone_size: NA; d_call: NA; j_call: TRBJ2-7; v_call: TRBV10-1; cdr3_nt: TGCGCCAGCAGTGAGTCGGTCAGCTACGAGCAGTACTTC; cdr3_aa: CASSESVSYEQYF
clone_size: NA; d_call: TRBD1; j_call: TRBJ1-5; v_call: TRBV5-6; cdr3_nt: TGTGCCAGCAGCCGCCGGACAGGGGAGGGCAATCAGCCCCAGCATTTT; cdr3_aa: CASSRRTGEGNQPQHF
clone_size: NA; d_call: NA; j_call: TRBJ1-5; v_call: TRBV6-2/TRBV6-3; cdr3_nt: TGTGCCAGCAGTTACTCGAGACTCGGAGGCAGGAACAATCAGCCCCAGCATTTT; cdr3_aa: CASSYSRLGGRNNQPQHF
clone_size: many; d_call: NA; j_call: TRBJ2-1; v_call: TRBV5-1; cdr3_nt: TGCGCCAGCAGCTTGGGACAGCACAACAATGAGCAGTTCTTC; cdr3_aa: CASSLGQHNNEQFF
clone_size: few; d_call: TRBD2; j_call: TRBJ2-1; v_call: TRBV6-4; cdr3_nt: TGTGCCAGCAGTGACGGACTAGCGGGGGGCAATGAGCAGTTCTTC; cdr3_aa: CASSDGLAGGNEQFF
clone_size: NA; d_call: TRBD2; j_call: TRBJ2-3; v_call: TRBV7-9; cdr3_nt: TGTGCCAGCAGCAATATAGCGGGGATAAGCACAGATACGCAGTATTTT; cdr3_aa: CASSNIAGISTDTQYF
clone_size: many; d_call: TRBD1; j_call: TRBJ1-2; v_call: TRBV7-6; cdr3_nt: TGTGCCAGCAGCTCCGGACAGGGTCCCAACTATGGCTACACCTTC; cdr3_aa: CASSSGQGPNYGYTF
clone_size: few; d_call: NA; j_call: TRBJ1-5; v_call: TRBV28; cdr3_nt: TGTGCCAGCAGTTTTTACAGGCTAAGGGGTGAGCCCCAGCATTTT; cdr3_aa: CASSFYRLRGEPQHF
clone_size: few; d_call: NA; j_call: TRBJ1-6; v_call: TRBV20-1; cdr3_nt: TGCAGTGCGCAGGGAGGCAATTCACCCCTCCACTTT; cdr3_aa: CSAQGGNSPLHF
clone_size: NA; d_call: TRBD1; j_call: TRBJ2-1; v_call: TRBV20-1; cdr3_nt: TGCAGTGCGCCGACAGGGGATCCCGCGGCGCTGCAGTTCTTC; cdr3_aa: CSAPTGDPAALQFF
clone_size: few; d_call: NA; j_call: TRBJ2-4; v_call: TRBV20-1; cdr3_nt: TGCAGTGCTAGTTACGGACTACAAAACATTCAGTACTTC; cdr3_aa: CSASYGLQNIQYF
clone_size: NA; d_call: NA; j_call: TRBJ2-2; v_call: TRBV11-2; cdr3_nt: TGTGCCAGCAGAACGGACGAGAACACCGGGGAGCTGTTTTTT; cdr3_aa: CASRTDENTGELFF
clone_size: NA; d_call: NA; j_call: TRBJ1-4; v_call: TRBV20-1; cdr3_nt: TGCAGTGCTAGAGGCGGGACCGGAGCAACTAATGAAAAACTGTTTTTT; cdr3_aa: CSARGGTGATNEKLFF
clone_size: few; d_call: TRBD1; j_call: TRBJ2-6; v_call: TRBV6-5; cdr3_nt: TGTGCCAGCAGTTACAATCACAGGGGATCTGGGGCCAACGTCCTGACTTTC; cdr3_aa: CASSYNHRGSGANVLTF
clone_size: NA; d_call: NA; j_call: TRBJ2-3; v_call: TRBV9; cdr3_nt: TGTGCCAGCAGCGTAGAGGGAGTTACGCAGTATTTT; cdr3_aa: CASSVEGVTQYF
clone_size: few; d_call: TRBD1; j_call: TRBJ1-4; v_call: TRBV29-1; cdr3_nt: TGCAGCGTTGAAGCGGGACAGGGACGGGAAAAACTGTTTTTT; cdr3_aa: CSVEAGQGREKLFF
clone_size: NA; d_call: NA; j_call: TRBJ2-1; v_call: TRBV28; cdr3_nt: TGTGCCAGCACATTGCGCGTTGGGAATGAGCAGTTCTTC; cdr3_aa: CASTLRVGNEQFF
clone_size: few; d_call: NA; j_call: TRBJ2-7; v_call: TRBV27; cdr3_nt: TGTGCCAGCAGTTTATTAGGCCCTTCCTACGAGCAGTACTTC; cdr3_aa: CASSLLGPSYEQYF
clone_size: NA; d_call: NA; j_call: TRBJ2-3; v_call: TRBV7-3; cdr3_nt: TGTGCCAGCAGCTTATTTGGACAGAACTCTGATACGCAGTATTTT; cdr3_aa: CASSLFGQNSDTQYF
clone_size: few; d_call: TRBD1; j_call: TRBJ2-3; v_call: TRBV29-1; cdr3_nt: TGCAGCGTTGCGCGAGGGGGCGCAGCAGATACGCAGTATTTT; cdr3_aa: CSVARGGAADTQYF
clone_size: few; d_call: NA; j_call: TRBJ2-7; v_call: TRBV9; cdr3_nt: TGTGCCAGCAGCGCCACAACCGCCAGCTCCTACGAGCAGTACTTC; cdr3_aa: CASSATTASSYEQYF
clone_size: few; d_call: NA; j_call: TRBJ2-1; v_call: TRBV20-1; cdr3_nt: TGCAGTGCTAGAGGGAGGTACCACAATGAGCAGTTCTTC; cdr3_aa: CSARGRYHNEQFF
clone_size: many; d_call: NA; j_call: TRBJ1-3; v_call: TRBV27; cdr3_nt: TGTGCCAGCAGTTCCGGGACGGTCGGAAACACCATATATTTT; cdr3_aa: CASSSGTVGNTIYF
clone_size: NA; d_call: NA; j_call: TRBJ1-1; v_call: TRBV2; cdr3_nt: TGTGCCAGCACCCGAGGGATCACTGAAGCTTTCTTT; cdr3_aa: CASTRGITEAFF
clone_size: NA; d_call: TRBD1; j_call: TRBJ2-2; v_call: TRBV20-1; cdr3_nt: TGCAGTGCTAGAGAATCCTTATTCTGGGACAGGGGGAGCACCGGGGAGCTGTTTTTT; cdr3_aa: CSARESLFWDRGSTGELFF
clone_size: few; d_call: NA; j_call: TRBJ2-1; v_call: TRBV7-9; cdr3_nt: TGTGCCAGCAGCTTAGAGGATATTGGATACAATGAGCAGTTCTTC; cdr3_aa: CASSLEDIGYNEQFF
clone_size: few; d_call: NA; j_call: TRBJ2-7; v_call: TRBV12-3/TRBV12-4; cdr3_nt: TGTGCCAGCAGTGACGACAGAACCTACGAGCAGTACTTC; cdr3_aa: CASSDDRTYEQYF
clone_size: NA; d_call: NA; j_call: TRBJ1-2; v_call: TRBV4-3; cdr3_nt: TGCGCCAGCAGCCAAGGAGAAGGGCATCGGTATGGCTACACCTTC; cdr3_aa: CASSQGEGHRYGYTF
clone_size: NA; d_call: TRBD1; j_call: TRBJ2-1; v_call: TRBV7-9; cdr3_nt: TGTGCCAGCAGCCCCCGGACAGGGGATGACAATGAGCAGTTCTTC; cdr3_aa: CASSPRTGDDNEQFF
clone_size: once; d_call: NA; j_call: TRBJ2-7; v_call: TRBV29-1; cdr3_nt: TGCAGCGCCGTACTCGGTGGGGAGCAGTACTTC; cdr3_aa: CSAVLGGEQYF
clone_size: few; d_call: NA; j_call: TRBJ2-4; v_call: TRBV7-3; cdr3_nt: TGTGCCAGCAGCTTAACAGGAGGGCAGCCTAACATTCAGTACTTC; cdr3_aa: CASSLTGGQPNIQYF
clone_size: NA; d_call: NA; j_call: TRBJ2-4; v_call: TRBV2; cdr3_nt: TGTGCCAGCAGTGCGACTCCAGCCAAAAACATTCAGTACTTC; cdr3_aa: CASSATPAKNIQYF
clone_size: NA; d_call: TRBD1; j_call: TRBJ1-1; v_call: TRBV27; cdr3_nt: TGTGCCAGCGGGCCAGACAGGGTCCCTGAAGCTTTCTTT; cdr3_aa: CASGPDRVPEAFF
clone_size: few; d_call: NA; j_call: TRBJ1-5; v_call: TRBV24-1; cdr3_nt: TGTGCCACCAGTGAAGGGCTAAGCAATCAGCCCCAGCATTTT; cdr3_aa: CATSEGLSNQPQHF
clone_size: NA; d_call: NA; j_call: TRBJ1-6; v_call: TRBV21-1; cdr3_nt: TGTGCATCTAGAAGGGGAAATTCACCCCTCCACTTT; cdr3_aa: CASRRGNSPLHF
clone_size: NA; d_call: NA; j_call: TRBJ1-5; v_call: TRBV25-1; cdr3_nt: TGTGCCAGCAGTGGCGGGGACTATCAGCCCCAGCATTTT; cdr3_aa: CASSGGDYQPQHF
clone_size: few; d_call: NA; j_call: TRBJ1-6; v_call: TRBV4-3; cdr3_nt: TGCGCCAGCAGCCAAGATTGGGAAAGGGGAATTTCTGGCTCACCCCTCCACTTT; cdr3_aa: CASSQDWERGISGSPLHF
clone_size: NA; d_call: NA; j_call: TRBJ2-7; v_call: TRBV19; cdr3_nt: TGTGCCACCGCGGTCGGGACACCGACCTACGAGCAGTACTTC; cdr3_aa: CATAVGTPTYEQYF
clone_size: few; d_call: NA; j_call: TRBJ1-1; v_call: TRBV12-3/TRBV12-4; cdr3_nt: TGTGCCAGCAGTTTGCGGGCAGTTGTGACTGAAGCTTTCTTT; cdr3_aa: CASSLRAVVTEAFF
clone_size: many; d_call: NA; j_call: TRBJ1-1; v_call: TRBV11-2; cdr3_nt: TGTGCCAGCAGCTTAGATCACAGTGGAGCTTTCTTT; cdr3_aa: CASSLDHSGAFF
clone_size: NA; d_call: NA; j_call: TRBJ1-3; v_call: TRBV7-9; cdr3_nt: TGTGCCAGCAGCAAGACGAAGGCCGGTGGAAACACCATATATTTT; cdr3_aa: CASSKTKAGGNTIYF
clone_size: NA; d_call: NA; j_call: TRBJ2-7; v_call: TRBV7-3; cdr3_nt: TGTGCCAGCTGGTTGGTATGTGCCTACGAGCAGTACTTC; cdr3_aa: CASWLVCAYEQYF
clone_size: NA; d_call: NA; j_call: TRBJ2-7; v_call: TRBV6-1; cdr3_nt: TGTGCCAGCAGTGAAGGGGGTTTATCCTACGAGCAGTACTTC; cdr3_aa: CASSEGGLSYEQYF
clone_size: few; d_call: NA; j_call: TRBJ2-4; v_call: TRBV4-3; cdr3_nt: TGCGCCAGCAGCCAAGAAGGAGGGACAGTCTTAGACATTCAGTACTTC; cdr3_aa: CASSQEGGTVLDIQYF
clone_size: many; d_call: NA; j_call: TRBJ1-2; v_call: TRBV6-2/TRBV6-3; cdr3_nt: TGTGCCAGCAGTTACGTCCACTTCTATGGCTACACCTTC; cdr3_aa: CASSYVHFYGYTF
clone_size: few; d_call: TRBD1; j_call: TRBJ2-7; v_call: TRBV28; cdr3_nt: TGTGCCAGCAGTTTACGTGACAGGGGTTCCCTAGGCGAGCAGTACTTC; cdr3_aa: CASSLRDRGSLGEQYF
clone_size: few; d_call: NA; j_call: TRBJ2-3; v_call: TRBV20-1; cdr3_nt: TGCAGTGCTAGAGATGTAGCGAGCGCAGATACGCAGTATTTT; cdr3_aa: CSARDVASADTQYF
clone_size: NA; d_call: NA; j_call: TRBJ2-7; v_call: TRBV11-2; cdr3_nt: TGTGCCAGCAGCCAGGGGCACTACGAGCAGTACTTC; cdr3_aa: CASSQGHYEQYF
clone_size: many; d_call: NA; j_call: TRBJ1-5; v_call: TRBV7-2; cdr3_nt: TGTGCCAGCAGCTTAGACCGAGGTCAGCCCCAGCATTTT; cdr3_aa: CASSLDRGQPQHF